These T cell receptor beta chains were read from a single sample in a study of T cell changes during pregnancy in multiple sclerosis. Sequenced by immunoSEQ multiplex PCR; TCRdb stores in-frame clones only, minus some. This sample has about 39,000 clones, with 90% to 95% found just once. The specimen was CD4+ T cells from peripheral blood mononuclear cells, collected after pregnancy. All receptors derive from a female donor with multiple sclerosis, enrolled in a pregnancy study. Both conserved end residues are part of each CDR3. The D gene is left open where the match is weak. Only part of the rows carry a size: once, few, many, or a class if the clone is expanded.

NA | TRBJ1-5 | NA | TRBV30 | TGTGCCTGGAGTGGGGCAATTAGGCAGCCCCAGCATTTT | CAWSGAIRQPQHF
NA | TRBJ2-7 | TRBD2 | TRBV7-9 | TGTGCCAGCAGCCACCGATCGGGGGGCTACGAGCAGTACTTC | CASSHRSGGYEQYF
NA | TRBJ2-3 | TRBD2 | TRBV5-1 | TGCGCCAGCAGTAGGCGGCTAGCGGGGGGGACTAGCACAGATACGCAGTATTTT | CASSRRLAGGTSTDTQYF
NA | TRBJ1-1 | NA | TRBV11-2 | TGTGCCAGCAGCATTCCCGGGACAACTTGGGAAGCTTTCTTT | CASSIPGTTWEAFF
NA | TRBJ1-5 | NA | TRBV7-8 | TGTGCCAGCACCATAGGGGGGAGCGGGGCTCATAATCAGCCCCAGCATTTT | CASTIGGSGAHNQPQHF
once | TRBJ2-3 | NA | TRBV14 | TGTGCCAGCAGCCAAGATTGGGGGGTCCGCACAGATACGCAGTATTTT | CASSQDWGVRTDTQYF
NA | TRBJ1-2 | TRBD1 | TRBV6-5 | TGTGCCAGCAGGACGACAGGGAGGGGCTACACCTTC | CASRTTGRGYTF
NA | TRBJ2-2 | NA | TRBV5-4 | TGTGCCAGCAGCTTATTTCAGGGGACCGGGGAGCTGTTTTTT | CASSLFQGTGELFF
NA | TRBJ2-6 | NA | TRBV6-5 | TGTGCCAGCAGTGGAGGGACAGTAGGTGCCAACGTCCTGACTTTC | CASSGGTVGANVLTF
NA | TRBJ2-3 | TRBD1 | TRBV27 | TGTGCCAGCAGTTTAGACCGGACAGGGAGGACAGATACGCAGTATTTT | CASSLDRTGRTDTQYF
NA | TRBJ2-1 | NA | TRBV11-3 | TGTGCCAGCAGCTTAGATCGTGGGGGCGGCTACAATGAGCAGTTCTTC | CASSLDRGGGYNEQFF
NA | TRBJ2-5 | NA | TRBV10-3 | TGTGCCCTCCGGGGGTCTAACTCCGAGACCCAGTACTTC | CALRGSNSETQYF
NA | TRBJ1-6 | NA | TRBV15 | TGTGCCACCAGCAGCCCCGCGGGGGCAAGGAATTCACCCCTCCACTTT | CATSSPAGARNSPLHF
once | TRBJ2-7 | TRBD1 | TRBV6-5 | TGTGCCAGCAGAAACACCTGGACAGGAACTTACGAGCAGTACTTC | CASRNTWTGTYEQYF
once | TRBJ2-4 | TRBD1 | TRBV7-2 | TGTGCCAGCAGCCCGCAGGGGGCCCTAGCCAAAAACATTCAGTACTTC | CASSPQGALAKNIQYF
NA | TRBJ2-2 | NA | TRBV9 | TGTGCCAGCAGCGTAACGACCATACTAAGAACCGGGGAGCTGTTTTTT | CASSVTTILRTGELFF
NA | TRBJ1-5 | TRBD1 | TRBV2 | TGTGCCAGCCAGGGACAGGCGTATAGCAATCAGCCCCAGCATTTT | CASQGQAYSNQPQHF
once | TRBJ2-2 | NA | TRBV29-1 | TGCAGCGTTGAACGGTACCCAGGCACCGGGGAGCTGTTTTTT | CSVERYPGTGELFF
NA | TRBJ1-1 | NA | TRBV18 | TGTGCCAGCTCACCGGGCAGGGTGAACACTGAAGCTTTCTTT | CASSPGRVNTEAFF
NA | TRBJ1-6 | NA | TRBV9 | TGTGCCAGCAGCGAGCGTCCCAACCCGAATTCACCCCTCCACTTT | CASSERPNPNSPLHF
NA | TRBJ2-2 | NA | TRBV5-1 | TGCGCCAGCACCTCCGGGACAACGAACACCGGGGAGCTGTTTTTT | CASTSGTTNTGELFF
NA | TRBJ2-1 | TRBD2 | TRBV9 | TGTGCCAGCAGCGATAGCGGGGGCGTCAACAATGAGCAGTTCTTC | CASSDSGGVNNEQFF
once | TRBJ1-2 | TRBD1 | TRBV19 | TGTGCCAGTAGTTGGACAGGGAGTAGAGTTGGCTACACCTTC | CASSWTGSRVGYTF
NA | TRBJ2-2 | TRBD1 | TRBV9 | TGTGCCAGCAGCGTAGACCCCCCAGGGGGCGCAAGAGGCGGGGAGCTGTTTTTT | CASSVDPPGGARGGELFF
NA | TRBJ1-4 | NA | TRBV7-7 | TGTGCTAGCAGCTTAGCGGCAGGGGCCGGAGAAAAACTGTTTTTT | CASSLAAGAGEKLFF
NA | TRBJ1-6 | NA | TRBV18 | TGTGCCAGCTCACCAGGGGCGCAAAATTCACCCCTCCACTTT | CASSPGAQNSPLHF
NA | TRBJ2-2 | TRBD2 | TRBV4-1 | TGCGCCAGCAGCCCGGGACTAGCGGGGCCCGCGAACACCGGGGAGCTGTTTTTT | CASSPGLAGPANTGELFF
NA | TRBJ1-1 | TRBD1 | TRBV6-1 | TGTGCCAGCAGCGGTTCACACAGGGGGTATTCATCCCAGTTT | CASSGSHRGYSSQF
NA | TRBJ2-5 | TRBD2 | TRBV7-7 | TGTGCTAGCAGTCGGATACTAGCGGGGGGGTATGAGACCCAGTACTTC | CASSRILAGGYETQYF
NA | TRBJ1-2 | TRBD1 | TRBV9 | TGTGCCAGCAGCCCCCGGGACAGTCTGGGAGATTTGTATGGCTACACCTTC | CASSPRDSLGDLYGYTF
NA | TRBJ1-6 | TRBD1 | TRBV27 | TGTGCCAGCAGTTTATCGACAGGGAATGGGGGGTACTCACCCCTCCACTTT | CASSLSTGNGGYSPLHF
NA | TRBJ1-1 | NA | TRBV6-5 | TGTGCCAGCAGCAGGGGAGCTGAAGCTTTCTTT | CASSRGAEAFF
NA | TRBJ2-5 | TRBD1 | TRBV5-1 | TGCGCCAGCAGCGGTGGACAGGGGGGAGAGACCCAGTACTTC | CASSGGQGGETQYF
NA | TRBJ1-5 | TRBD1 | TRBV7-9 | TGTGCCAGCACACAGGGGGGCAATCAGCCCCAGCATTTT | CASTQGGNQPQHF
NA | TRBJ1-6 | TRBD1 | TRBV6-6 | TGTGCCAGCAGTAAAAGGGGGCAAGATAATTCACCCCTCCACTTT | CASSKRGQDNSPLHF
NA | TRBJ2-5 | NA | TRBV11-3 | TGTGCCAGCAGCCCTGCGTCCTCGGGGGAGACCCAGTACTTC | CASSPASSGETQYF
NA | TRBJ1-1 | NA | TRBV11-2 | TGTGCCAGCAGCTTAGCCCCGGGACACCTCGGTGAAGCTTTCTTT | CASSLAPGHLGEAFF
NA | TRBJ2-2 | TRBD2 | TRBV4-2 | TGTGCCAGCAGCCGAGCGGGGGTTGGTACCGGGGAGCTGTTTTTT | CASSRAGVGTGELFF